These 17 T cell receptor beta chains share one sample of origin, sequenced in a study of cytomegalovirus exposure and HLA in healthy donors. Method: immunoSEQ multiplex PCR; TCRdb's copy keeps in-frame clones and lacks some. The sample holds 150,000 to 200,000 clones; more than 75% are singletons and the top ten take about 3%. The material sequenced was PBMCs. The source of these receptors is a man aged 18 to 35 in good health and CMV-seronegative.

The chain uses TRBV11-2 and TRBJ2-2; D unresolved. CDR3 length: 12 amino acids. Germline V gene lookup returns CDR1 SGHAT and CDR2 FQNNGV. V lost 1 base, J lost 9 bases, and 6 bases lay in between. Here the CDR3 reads CASSLAVRELFF. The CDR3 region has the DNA TGTGCCAGCAGCTTAGCGGTCCGGGAGCTGTTTTTT.

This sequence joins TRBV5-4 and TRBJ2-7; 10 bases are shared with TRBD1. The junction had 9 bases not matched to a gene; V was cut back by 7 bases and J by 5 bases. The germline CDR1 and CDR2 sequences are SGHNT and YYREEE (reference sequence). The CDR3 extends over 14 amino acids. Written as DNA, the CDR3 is TGTGCCAGCGCCCCCGGGACAGGGGATCACGAGCAGTACTTC. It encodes CASAPGTGDHEQYF.

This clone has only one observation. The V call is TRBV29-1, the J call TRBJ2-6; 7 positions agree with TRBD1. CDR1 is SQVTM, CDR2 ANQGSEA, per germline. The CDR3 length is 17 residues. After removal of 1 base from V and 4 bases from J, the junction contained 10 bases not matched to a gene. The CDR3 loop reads CSVEVRGQTTGANVLTF. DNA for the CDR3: TGCAGCGTTGAAGTCAGGGGACAGACGACCGGGGCCAACGTCCTGACTTTC.

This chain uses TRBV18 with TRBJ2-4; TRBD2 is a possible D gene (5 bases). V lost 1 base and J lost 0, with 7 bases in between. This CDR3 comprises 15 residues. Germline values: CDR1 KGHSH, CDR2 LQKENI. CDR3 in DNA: TGTGCCAGCTCACCACTCGGACTAGCCAAAAACATTCAGTACTTC. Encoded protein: CASSPLGLAKNIQYF.

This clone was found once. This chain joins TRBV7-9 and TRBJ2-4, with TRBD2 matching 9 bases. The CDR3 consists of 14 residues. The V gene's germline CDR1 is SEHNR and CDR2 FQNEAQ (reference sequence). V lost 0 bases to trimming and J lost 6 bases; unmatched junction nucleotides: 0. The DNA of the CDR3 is TGTGCCAGCAGCTTAGCTAGCGGGAGAAACATTCAGTACTTC. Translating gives CASSLASGRNIQYF.

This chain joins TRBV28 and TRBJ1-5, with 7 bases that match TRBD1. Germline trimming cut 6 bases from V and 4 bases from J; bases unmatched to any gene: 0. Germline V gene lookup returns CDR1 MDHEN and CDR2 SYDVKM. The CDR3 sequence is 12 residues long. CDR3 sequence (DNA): TGTGCCAGCAGGACAGGGAATCAGCCCCAGCATTTT. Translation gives CASRTGNQPQHF. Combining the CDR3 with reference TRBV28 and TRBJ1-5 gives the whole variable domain DVKVTQSSRYLVKRTGEKVFLECVQDMDHENMFWYRQDPGLGLRLIYFSYDVKMKEKGDIPEGYSVSREKKERFSLILESASTNQTSMYLCASRTGNQPQHFGDGTRLSIL.

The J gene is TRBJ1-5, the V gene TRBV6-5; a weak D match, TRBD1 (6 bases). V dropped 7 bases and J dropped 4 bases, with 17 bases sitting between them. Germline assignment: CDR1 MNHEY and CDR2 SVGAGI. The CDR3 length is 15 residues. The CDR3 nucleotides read TGTGCCAGCATCCAACCAGGGGTACGGAATCAGCCCCAGCATTTT. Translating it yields CASIQPGVRNQPQHF.

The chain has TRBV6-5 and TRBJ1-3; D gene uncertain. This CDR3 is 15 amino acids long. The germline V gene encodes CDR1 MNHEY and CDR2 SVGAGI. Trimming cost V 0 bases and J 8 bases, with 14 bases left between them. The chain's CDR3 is CASSYSIVGDHTIYF. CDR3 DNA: TGTGCCAGCAGTTACTCGATAGTCGGGGATCACACCATATATTTT.

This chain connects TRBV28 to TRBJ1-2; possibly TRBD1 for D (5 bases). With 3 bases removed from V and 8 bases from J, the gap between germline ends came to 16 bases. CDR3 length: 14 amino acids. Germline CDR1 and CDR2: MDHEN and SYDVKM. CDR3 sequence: CASSLSGASVGYTF. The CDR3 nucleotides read TGTGCCAGCAGTTTGAGTGGGGCGTCGGTGGGCTACACCTTC.

CDR3 nucleotides: TGTGCCAGCAGTGAACAAAGCGCTTACAATGAGCAGTTCTTC. It is translated as CASSEQSAYNEQFF. The rearrangement links TRBV6-1 to TRBJ2-1; D gene unclear. The CDR3 is 14 amino acids. Germline V gene lookup returns CDR1 MNHNS and CDR2 SASEGT. V lost 2 bases and J lost 4, with 9 bases in between.

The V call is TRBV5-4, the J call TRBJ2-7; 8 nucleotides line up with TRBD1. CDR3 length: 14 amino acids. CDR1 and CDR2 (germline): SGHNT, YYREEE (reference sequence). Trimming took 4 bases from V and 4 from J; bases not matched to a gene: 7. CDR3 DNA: TGTGCCAGCAGCCTGGGGACAGGAGGATACGAGCAGTACGTC. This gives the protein CASSLGTGGYEQYV.

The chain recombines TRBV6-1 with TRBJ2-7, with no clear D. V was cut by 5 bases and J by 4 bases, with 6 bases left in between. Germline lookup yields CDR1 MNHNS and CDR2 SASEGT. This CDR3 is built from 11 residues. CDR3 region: CASSTDYEQYF. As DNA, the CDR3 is TGTGCCAGCAGTACAGATTACGAGCAGTACTTC.

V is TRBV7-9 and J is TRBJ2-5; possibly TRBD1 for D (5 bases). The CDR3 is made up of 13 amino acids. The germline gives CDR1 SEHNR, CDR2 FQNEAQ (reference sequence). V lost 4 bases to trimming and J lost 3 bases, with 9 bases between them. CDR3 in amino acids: CASSSDSEETQYF. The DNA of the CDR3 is TGTGCCAGCAGCTCCGACAGTGAAGAGACCCAGTACTTC.

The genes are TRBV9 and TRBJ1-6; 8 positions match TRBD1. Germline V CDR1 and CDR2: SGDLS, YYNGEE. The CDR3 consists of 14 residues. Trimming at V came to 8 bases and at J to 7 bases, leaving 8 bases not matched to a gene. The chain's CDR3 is CASNTDRGNSPLHF. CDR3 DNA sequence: TGTGCCAGTAACACTGACAGGGGAAATTCACCCCTCCACTTT.

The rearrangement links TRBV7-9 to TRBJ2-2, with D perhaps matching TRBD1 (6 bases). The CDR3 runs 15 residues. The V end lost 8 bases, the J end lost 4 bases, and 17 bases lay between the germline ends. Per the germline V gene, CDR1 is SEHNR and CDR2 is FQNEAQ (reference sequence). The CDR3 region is CASLPTGLGTGELFF. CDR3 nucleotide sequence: TGTGCCAGCCTTCCGACAGGCCTGGGCACCGGGGAGCTGTTTTTT. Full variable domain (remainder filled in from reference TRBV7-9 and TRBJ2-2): DTGVSQNPRHKITKRGQNVTFRCDPISEHNRLYWYRQTLGQGPEFLTYFQNEAQLEKSRLLSDRFSAERPKGSFSTLEIQRTEQGDSAMYLCASLPTGLGTGELFFGEGSRLTVL.

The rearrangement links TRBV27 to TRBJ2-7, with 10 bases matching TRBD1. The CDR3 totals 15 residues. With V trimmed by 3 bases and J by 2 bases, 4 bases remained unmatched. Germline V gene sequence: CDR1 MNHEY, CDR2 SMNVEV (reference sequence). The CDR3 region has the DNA TGTGCCAGCAGTTTGGACAGGGGGACCCCCTACGAGCAGTACTTC. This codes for CASSLDRGTPYEQYF.

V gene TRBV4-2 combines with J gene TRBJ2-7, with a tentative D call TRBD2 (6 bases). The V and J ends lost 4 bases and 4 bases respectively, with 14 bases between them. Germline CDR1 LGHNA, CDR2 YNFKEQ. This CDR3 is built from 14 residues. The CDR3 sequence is CASSPRDSSYEQYF. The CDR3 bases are TGTGCCAGCAGCCCCCGGGACTCGTCGTACGAGCAGTACTTC.